This T cell receptor beta chain was identified in a study of T cells after yellow fever vaccination. MiXCR, applied by TCRdb to the 5' RACE reads, yields one record per CDR3 protein. This table holds approximately 150,000 distinct CDR3 sequences, approximately 7.7% found once. This clonotype has a count of ten or more. Germline-derived CDR1 and CDR2 are SEHNR and FQNEAQ (reference sequence). This CDR3 has 15 residues. V was pared by 5 bases and J by 8 bases, with 9 bases of the junction left unmatched. This sequence originates from a man aged 30-40 years who received the YFV17D yellow fever vaccine. The chain has TRBV7-9 and TRBJ1-4; 9 nucleotides match TRBD1. The material was CD4+ T cells sorted from PBMCs, obtained 5 days after the yellow fever booster vaccination. The CDR3 nucleotides read TGTGCCAGCAGCCTATACCGGGACAGGGCCGAAAAACTGTTTTTT. The encoded protein is CASSLYRDRAEKLFF.